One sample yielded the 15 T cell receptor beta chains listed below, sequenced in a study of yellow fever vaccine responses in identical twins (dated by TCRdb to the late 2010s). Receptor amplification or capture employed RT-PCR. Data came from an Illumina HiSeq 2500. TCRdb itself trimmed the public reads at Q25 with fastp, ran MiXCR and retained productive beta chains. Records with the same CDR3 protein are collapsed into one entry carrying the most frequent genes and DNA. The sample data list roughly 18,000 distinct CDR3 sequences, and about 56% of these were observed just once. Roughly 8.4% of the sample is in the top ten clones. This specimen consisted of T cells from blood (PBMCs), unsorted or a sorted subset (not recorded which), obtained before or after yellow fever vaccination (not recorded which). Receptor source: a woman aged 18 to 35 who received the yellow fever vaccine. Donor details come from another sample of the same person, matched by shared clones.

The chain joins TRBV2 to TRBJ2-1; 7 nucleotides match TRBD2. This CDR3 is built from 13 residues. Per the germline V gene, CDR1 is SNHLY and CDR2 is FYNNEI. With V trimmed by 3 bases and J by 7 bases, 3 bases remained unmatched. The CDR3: CASSDLGGNEQFF. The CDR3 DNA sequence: TGTGCCAGCAGTGATTTGGGGGGGAATGAGCAGTTCTTC.

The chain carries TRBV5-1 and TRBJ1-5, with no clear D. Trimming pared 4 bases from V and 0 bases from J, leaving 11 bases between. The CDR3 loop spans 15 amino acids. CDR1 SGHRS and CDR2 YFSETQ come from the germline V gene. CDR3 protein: CASSEGLYSNQPQHF. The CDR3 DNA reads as TGCGCCAGCAGCGAAGGGCTGTATAGCAATCAGCCCCAGCATTTT.

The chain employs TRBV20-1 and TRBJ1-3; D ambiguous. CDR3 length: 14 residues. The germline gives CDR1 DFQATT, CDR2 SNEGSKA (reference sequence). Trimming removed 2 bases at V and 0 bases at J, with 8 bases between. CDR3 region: CSARWPDSGNTIYF. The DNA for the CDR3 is TGCAGTGCTAGATGGCCAGACTCTGGAAACACCATATATTTT.

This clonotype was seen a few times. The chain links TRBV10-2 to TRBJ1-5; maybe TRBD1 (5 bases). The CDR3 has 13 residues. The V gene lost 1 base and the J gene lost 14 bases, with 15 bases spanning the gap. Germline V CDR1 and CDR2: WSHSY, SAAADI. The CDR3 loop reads CASSEFVGVSKHF. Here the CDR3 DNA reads TGCGCCAGCAGTGAGTTCGTGGGGGTGTCCAAGCATTTT.

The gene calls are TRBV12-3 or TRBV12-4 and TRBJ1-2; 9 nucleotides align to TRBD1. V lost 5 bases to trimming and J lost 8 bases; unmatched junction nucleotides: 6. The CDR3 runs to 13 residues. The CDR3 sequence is CASSPPGQGGYTF. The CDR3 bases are TGTGCCAGCAGTCCTCCGGGACAGGGAGGCTACACCTTC.

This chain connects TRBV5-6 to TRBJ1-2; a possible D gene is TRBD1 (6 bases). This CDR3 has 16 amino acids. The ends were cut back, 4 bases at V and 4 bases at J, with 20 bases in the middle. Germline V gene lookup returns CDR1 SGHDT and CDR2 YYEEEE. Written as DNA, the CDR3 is TGTGCCAGCAGCCGACTAAACAGGGCTCTAGGCTATGGCTACACCTTC. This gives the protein CASSRLNRALGYGYTF.

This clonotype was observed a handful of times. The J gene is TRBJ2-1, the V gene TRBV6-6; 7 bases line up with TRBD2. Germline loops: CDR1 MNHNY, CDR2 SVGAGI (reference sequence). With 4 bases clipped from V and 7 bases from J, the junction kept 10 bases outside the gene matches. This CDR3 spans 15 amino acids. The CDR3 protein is CASSLHWGGLNEQFF. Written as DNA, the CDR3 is TGTGCCAGCAGTTTGCACTGGGGGGGGTTGAATGAGCAGTTCTTC.

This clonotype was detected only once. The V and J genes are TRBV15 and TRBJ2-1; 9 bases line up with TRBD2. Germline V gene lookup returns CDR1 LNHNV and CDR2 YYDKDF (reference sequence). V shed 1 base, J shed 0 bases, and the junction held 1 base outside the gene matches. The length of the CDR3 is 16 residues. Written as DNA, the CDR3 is TGTGCCACCAGCAGAGTAGCGGGAGCCTCCTACAATGAGCAGTTCTTC. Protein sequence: CATSRVAGASYNEQFF.

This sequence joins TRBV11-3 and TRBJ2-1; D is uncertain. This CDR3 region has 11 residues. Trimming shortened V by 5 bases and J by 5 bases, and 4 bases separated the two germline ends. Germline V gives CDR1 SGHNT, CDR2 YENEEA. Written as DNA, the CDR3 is TGTGCCAGCAGCCCTAACAATGAGCAGTTCTTC. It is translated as CASSPNNEQFF.

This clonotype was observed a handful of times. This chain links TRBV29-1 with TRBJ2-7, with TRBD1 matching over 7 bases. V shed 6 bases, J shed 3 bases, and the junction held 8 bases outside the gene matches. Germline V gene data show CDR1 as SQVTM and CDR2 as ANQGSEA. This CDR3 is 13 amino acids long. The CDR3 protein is CSVTGQVYYEQYF. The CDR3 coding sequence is TGCAGCGTGACCGGACAGGTCTACTACGAGCAGTACTTC.

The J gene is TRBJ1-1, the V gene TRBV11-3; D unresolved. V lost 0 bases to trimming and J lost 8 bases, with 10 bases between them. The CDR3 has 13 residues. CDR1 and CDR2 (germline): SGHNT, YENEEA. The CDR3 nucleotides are TGTGCCAGCAGCTTAGAACCGACGGGGGAAGCTTTCTTT. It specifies CASSLEPTGEAFF.

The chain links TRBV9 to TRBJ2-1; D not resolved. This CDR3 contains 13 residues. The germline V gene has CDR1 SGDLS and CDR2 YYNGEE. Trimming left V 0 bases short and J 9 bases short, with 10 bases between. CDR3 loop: CASSVGPSGEQFF. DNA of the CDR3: TGTGCCAGCAGCGTAGGCCCCAGTGGTGAGCAGTTCTTC.

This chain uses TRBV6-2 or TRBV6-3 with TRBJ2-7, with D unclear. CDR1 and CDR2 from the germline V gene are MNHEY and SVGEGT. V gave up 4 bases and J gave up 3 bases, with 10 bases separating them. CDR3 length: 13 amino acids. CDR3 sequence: CASSLSGLYEQYV. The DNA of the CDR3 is TGTGCCAGCAGTTTGTCGGGTCTCTACGAGCAGTACGTC.

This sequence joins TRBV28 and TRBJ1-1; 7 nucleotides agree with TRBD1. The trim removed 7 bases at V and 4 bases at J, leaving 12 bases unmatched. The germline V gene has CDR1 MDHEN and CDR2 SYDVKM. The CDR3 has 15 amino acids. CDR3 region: CASTPPGTGATEAFF. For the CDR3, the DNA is TGTGCCAGCACCCCCCCTGGTACAGGGGCCACTGAAGCTTTCTTT.

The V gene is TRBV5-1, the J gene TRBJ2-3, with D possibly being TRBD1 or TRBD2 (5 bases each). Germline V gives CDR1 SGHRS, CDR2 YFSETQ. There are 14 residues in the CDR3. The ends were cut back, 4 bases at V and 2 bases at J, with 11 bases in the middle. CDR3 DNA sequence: TGCGCCAGCAGCCCCCAGGGACCCACAGATACGCAGTATTTT. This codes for CASSPQGPTDTQYF. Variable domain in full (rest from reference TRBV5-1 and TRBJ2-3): KAGVTQTPRYLIKTRGQQVTLSCSPISGHRSVSWYQQTPGQGLQFLFEYFSETQRNKGNFPGRFSGRQFSNSRSEMNVSTLELGDSALYLCASSPQGPTDTQYFGPGTRLTVL.